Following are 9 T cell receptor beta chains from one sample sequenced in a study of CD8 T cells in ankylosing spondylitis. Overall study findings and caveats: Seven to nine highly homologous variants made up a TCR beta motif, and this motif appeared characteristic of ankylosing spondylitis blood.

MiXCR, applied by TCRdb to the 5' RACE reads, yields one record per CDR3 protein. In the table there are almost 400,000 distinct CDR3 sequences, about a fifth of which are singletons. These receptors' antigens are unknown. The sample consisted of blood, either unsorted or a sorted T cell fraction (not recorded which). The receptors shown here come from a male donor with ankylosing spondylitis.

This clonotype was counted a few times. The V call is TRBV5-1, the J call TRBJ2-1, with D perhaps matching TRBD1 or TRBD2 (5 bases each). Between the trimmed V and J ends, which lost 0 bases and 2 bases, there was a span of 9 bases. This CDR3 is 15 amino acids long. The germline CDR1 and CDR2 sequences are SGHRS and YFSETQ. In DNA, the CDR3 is TGCGCCAGCAGCTTGGTTGGGACCCCCTACAATGAGCAGTTCTTC. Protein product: CASSLVGTPYNEQFF.

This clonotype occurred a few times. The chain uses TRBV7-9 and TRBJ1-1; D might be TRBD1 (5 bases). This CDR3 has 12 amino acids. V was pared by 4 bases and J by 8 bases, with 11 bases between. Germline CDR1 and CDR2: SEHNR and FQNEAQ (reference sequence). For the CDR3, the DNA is TGTGCCAGCAGCTCAACCTGGACAGAAGCTTTCTTT. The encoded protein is CASSSTWTEAFF.

The CDR3 sequence: CASSARQGTIQPQHF. For the CDR3, the DNA is TGTGCCAGCAGTGCGAGACAGGGGACGATTCAGCCCCAGCATTTT. This chain joins TRBV6-1 and TRBJ1-5, with 8 positions matching TRBD1. The CDR3 totals 15 residues. Per the germline V gene, CDR1 is MNHNS and CDR2 is SASEGT. After removal of 4 bases from V and 6 bases from J, the junction contained 8 bases not matched to a gene.

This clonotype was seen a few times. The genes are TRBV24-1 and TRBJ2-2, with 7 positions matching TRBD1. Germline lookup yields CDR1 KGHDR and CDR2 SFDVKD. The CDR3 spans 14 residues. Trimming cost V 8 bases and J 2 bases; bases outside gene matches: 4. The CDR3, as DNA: TGTGCCACCAAGCAGGGGGATAACACCGGGGAGCTGTTTTTT. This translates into CATKQGDNTGELFF.

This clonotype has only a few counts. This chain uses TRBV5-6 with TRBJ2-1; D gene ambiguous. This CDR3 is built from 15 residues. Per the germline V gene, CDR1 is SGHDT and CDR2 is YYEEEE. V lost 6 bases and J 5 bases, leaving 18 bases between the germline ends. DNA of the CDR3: TGTGCCAGCATTAACCCGGTCGCAGGCCACAATGAGCAGTTCTTC. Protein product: CASINPVAGHNEQFF.

The CDR3 coding sequence is TGTGCCAGCAGCCCGACCGACTTCGGGACCCAGTACTTC. Its translation is CASSPTDFGTQYF. V gene TRBV3-1 combines with J gene TRBJ2-5; D remains unclear. The CDR3 length is 13 residues. V lost 4 bases and J lost 7, with 13 bases in between. Germline V gene data show CDR1 as LGHDT and CDR2 as YNNKEL (reference sequence).

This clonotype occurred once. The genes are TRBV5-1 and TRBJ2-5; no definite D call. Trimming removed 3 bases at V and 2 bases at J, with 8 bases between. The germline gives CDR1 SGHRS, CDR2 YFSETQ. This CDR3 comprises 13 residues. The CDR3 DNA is TGCGCCAGCAGCTCGGTACGGCAAGAGACCCAGTACTTC. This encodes CASSSVRQETQYF.

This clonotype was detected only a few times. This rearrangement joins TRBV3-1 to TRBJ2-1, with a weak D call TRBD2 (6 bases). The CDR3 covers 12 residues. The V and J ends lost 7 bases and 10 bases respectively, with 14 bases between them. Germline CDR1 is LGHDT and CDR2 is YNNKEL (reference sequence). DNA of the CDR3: TGTGCCAGCAACTCTTTACGGGAGGAGCAGTTCTTC. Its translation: CASNSLREEQFF.

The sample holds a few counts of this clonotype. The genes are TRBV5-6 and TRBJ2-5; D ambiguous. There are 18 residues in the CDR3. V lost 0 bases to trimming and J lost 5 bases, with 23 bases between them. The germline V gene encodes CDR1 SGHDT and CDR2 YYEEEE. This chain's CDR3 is CASSLEVQPRRLGETQYF. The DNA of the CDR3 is TGTGCCAGCAGCTTGGAGGTGCAGCCCCGACGGCTTGGGGAGACCCAGTACTTC. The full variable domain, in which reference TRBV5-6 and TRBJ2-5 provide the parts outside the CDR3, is DAGVTQSPTHLIKTRGQQVTLRCSPKSGHDTVSWYQQALGQGPQFIFQYYEEEERQRGNFPDRFSGHQFPNYSSELNVNALLLGDSALYLCASSLEVQPRRLGETQYFGPGTRLLVL.